Below, 25 T cell receptor beta chains from the same sample are listed, as sequenced in a study of CD8+CD57+ T cells in acquired aplastic anemia. Sequencing was done on patients that had shown CD8+CD57+ cell expansion by flow cytometry. Genomic DNA was employed as the template in profiling TCR beta VDJ and CDR3. TCRdb used MiXCR to reprocess the reads, holding one entry per CDR3 protein. Of about 160,000 distinct CDR3 sequences in the sample, around 52% are singletons; the top ten hold about 31%. The specimen was sorted CD4+, CD8+, or CD8+CD57+ T cells (not recorded which) from PBMCs. Receptors were obtained from a human donor with aplastic anemia.

In its sample, this clonotype was seen many times. This chain connects TRBV20-1 to TRBJ2-3; 9 bases map to TRBD2. Germline lookup yields CDR1 DFQATT and CDR2 SNEGSKA (reference sequence). J was trimmed by 3 bases and V by 4 bases; bases with no gene match: 11. CDR3 size: 16 residues. CDR3 sequence (DNA): TGCAGTGCTACTTCCCGACTAGCGGACCAGACAGATACGCAGTATTTT. As protein: CSATSRLADQTDTQYF.

The chain uses TRBV20-1 and TRBJ1-1; a possible D gene is TRBD1 (6 bases). The V end lost 6 bases, the J end lost 5 bases, and 19 bases lay between the germline ends. This CDR3 has 14 amino acids. Germline V gene lookup returns CDR1 DFQATT and CDR2 SNEGSKA (reference sequence). The CDR3 sequence: CSASAGGPGTEAFF. The CDR3 nucleotides are TGCAGTGCGTCAGCGGGGGGCCCAGGGACTGAAGCTTTCTTT.

For this clonotype: A much larger clonotype is one base distant, so this may be a read error. CDR3 sequence reads: CACGQGERYF. For the CDR3, the DNA is TGTGCCTGCGGACAGGGCGAGCGGTACTTC. The rearrangement uses TRBV30 and TRBJ2-7; TRBD1 agrees at 8 bases. Germline-derived CDR1 and CDR2 are GTSNPN and SVGIG (reference sequence). This CDR3 has 10 residues.

This chain uses TRBV7-2 with TRBJ2-5; TRBD1 is a possible D gene (8 bases). Germline CDR1 reads SGHTA; CDR2 reads FQGNSA. Trimming took off 3 bases at V and 7 bases at J, with 12 bases between the two ends. The CDR3 sequence is 13 residues long. The chain's CDR3 is CASSLTGEGTQYF. In nucleotides, the CDR3 is TGTGCCAGCAGCTTGACAGGGGAGGGGACCCAGTACTTC.

This clonotype appeared a few times. The chain is built from TRBV4-3 and TRBJ2-7, with D possibly matching TRBD2 (6 bases). Trimming took off 0 bases at V and 3 bases at J, with 15 bases between the two ends. The CDR3 totals 16 residues. Germline CDR1 and CDR2: LGHNA and YSLEER. The CDR3 here is CASSQEAGLPFYEQYV. The DNA for the CDR3 is TGCGCCAGCAGCCAAGAGGCGGGACTGCCTTTCTACGAGCAGTACGTC.

Notes on this clonotype: Being one base from a much bigger clone, this may be a read error. The chain carries TRBV24-1 and TRBJ2-7; 7 positions match TRBD1. With V trimmed by 6 bases and J by 1 base, 2 bases remained unmatched. Germline V CDR1 and CDR2: KGHDR, SFDVKD. The CDR3 consists of 13 residues. The CDR3 protein is CATSLTGSYEQYF. In DNA, the CDR3 is TGTGCCACCAGTTTGACAGGGTCCTACGAGCAGTACTTC.

The J gene is TRBJ1-3, the V gene TRBV7-6; no clear D. The CDR3 length is 16 residues. The germline gives CDR1 SGHVS, CDR2 FNYEAQ. Trimming pared 1 base from V and 0 bases from J, leaving 10 bases between. As DNA, the CDR3 is TGTGCCAGCAGCTTAGGTCAGGCGATCTCTGGAAACACCATATATTTT. This sequence encodes CASSLGQAISGNTIYF.

This chain connects TRBV10-3 to TRBJ1-2; weak D call: TRBD1 (5 bases). CDR1 is ENHRY and CDR2 is SYGVKD in the germline V gene. V lost 0 bases to trimming and J lost 8 bases, with 10 bases between them. This CDR3 region has 13 residues. As DNA, the CDR3 is TGTGCCATCAGTGAGTCGGCAGGGCACGGCTACACCTTC. Translation gives CAISESAGHGYTF.

This clonotype has at least ten counts. CDR3 loop: CAISPRGDVNYGYTF. CDR3 sequence (DNA): TGTGCCATCTCCCCGAGAGGGGATGTTAACTATGGCTACACCTTC. The rearrangement joins TRBV10-3 to TRBJ1-2, with D perhaps matching TRBD1 (5 bases). Germline CDR1 ENHRY, CDR2 SYGVKD. The CDR3 has 15 amino acids. The V end was cut by 8 bases, the J end by 1 base, with 17 bases between.

The genes are TRBV20-1 and TRBJ2-7; tentative D call: TRBD2 (5 bases). The V end lost 5 bases, the J end lost 3 bases, and 14 bases lay between the germline ends. Germline CDR1 DFQATT, CDR2 SNEGSKA (reference sequence). The CDR3 extends over 13 amino acids. DNA of the CDR3: TGCAGTGCTGGGAGAGATGGGGACTACGAGCAGTACTTC. Amino acid sequence: CSAGRDGDYEQYF.

The rearrangement uses TRBV7-2 and TRBJ2-3, with D possibly matching TRBD1 (5 bases). V was clipped by 5 bases and J by 4 bases, with 13 bases between them. The length of the CDR3 is 14 residues. CDR1 SGHTA and CDR2 FQGNSA come from the germline V gene. CDR3 bases: TGTGCCAGCAGCCCGGAATGGGGCGCAGATACGCAGTATTTT. It translates to CASSPEWGADTQYF.

J is TRBJ1-5 and V is TRBV27; no clear D gene. CDR1 and CDR2 from the germline V gene are MNHEY and SMNVEV (reference sequence). The CDR3 loop spans 14 amino acids. V lost 6 bases and J 0 bases, leaving 9 bases between the germline ends. This CDR3 reads CASRRGYSNQPQHF. In nucleotides, the CDR3 is TGTGCCAGCAGGCGGGGATATAGCAATCAGCCCCAGCATTTT.

This clonotype was detected once. The junction shows a germline mismatch at one end, possibly a read error. The chain employs TRBV7-2 and TRBJ1-2, with a possible D match to TRBD1 (5 bases). The CDR3 sequence is 13 residues long. The germline V gene encodes CDR1 SGHTA and CDR2 FQGNSA. DNA for the CDR3: TGTGCCAGCGGCTTGACGGGGGTCTATGGCTACACCTTC. This translates into CASGLTGVYGYTF. Combining the CDR3 with reference TRBV7-2 and TRBJ1-2 gives the whole variable domain GAGVSQSPSNKVTEKGKDVELRCDPISGHTALYWYRQSLGQGLEFLIYFQGNSAPDKSGLPSDRFSAERTGGSVSTLTIQRTQQEDSAVYLCASGLTGVYGYTFGSGTRLTVV.

In its sample, this clonotype was seen once. This chain uses TRBV19 with TRBJ2-1; a possible D gene is TRBD1 (6 bases). The V and J ends lost 6 bases and 2 bases respectively, with 11 bases between them. CDR1 and CDR2 (germline): LNHDA, SQIVND (reference sequence). The CDR3 loop spans 14 amino acids. The CDR3 reads CASRGAGTYNEQFF. The CDR3 DNA reads as TGTGCCAGTAGGGGGGCAGGGACCTACAATGAGCAGTTCTTC.

This clonotype occurred many times. The CDR3 sequence is CASSSPPDAFF. The CDR3 nucleotides read TGTGCCAGCAGTTCCCCCCCCGATGCTTTCTTT. This sequence joins TRBV6-5 and TRBJ1-1; D ambiguous. Trimming left V 4 bases short and J 11 bases short, with 11 bases between. Looked up from germline, CDR1 is MNHEY and CDR2 is SVGAGI. This CDR3 spans 11 amino acids.

The rearrangement links TRBV10-3 to TRBJ1-2; possibly TRBD1 for D (6 bases). The CDR3 loop spans 13 amino acids. The V end lost 2 bases, the J end lost 8 bases, and 12 bases lay between the germline ends. Germline-derived CDR1 and CDR2 are ENHRY and SYGVKD. The CDR3 is CAISEDRKRGYTF. CDR3 nucleotide sequence: TGTGCCATCAGTGAGGACAGGAAAAGGGGCTACACCTTC.

There are many counts of this clonotype. The chain links TRBV9 to TRBJ2-1, with D possibly being TRBD2 (6 bases). Trimming removed 5 bases at V and 9 bases at J, with 21 bases between. The germline V gene encodes CDR1 SGDLS and CDR2 YYNGEE. This CDR3 is 15 amino acids long. The CDR3, as DNA: TGTGCCAGCAGTTACGACTCGTCTGGGAGGTTTGAGCAGTTCTTC. It codes for CASSYDSSGRFEQFF. Full variable domain (outside the CDR3, taken from reference TRBV9 and TRBJ2-1): DSGVTQTPKHLITATGQRVTLRCSPRSGDLSVYWYQQSLDQGLQFLIQYYNGEERAKGNILERFSAQQFPDLHSELNLSSLELGDSALYFCASSYDSSGRFEQFFGPGTRLTVL.

This sequence joins TRBV20-1 and TRBJ1-5, with D possibly being TRBD1 (5 bases). V dropped 3 bases and J dropped 6 bases, with 12 bases sitting between them. Germline CDR1 DFQATT, CDR2 SNEGSKA (reference sequence). The CDR3 consists of 13 residues. The CDR3 DNA follows: TGCAGTGCTAGGGACACGGAAATTCAGCCCCAGCATTTT. As protein: CSARDTEIQPQHF.

This clonotype occurred many times. The rearrangement uses TRBV7-9 and TRBJ2-1, with 12 bases matching TRBD2. CDR3 size: 16 residues. The V segment lost 5 bases and the J segment 2 bases; nucleotides outside the gene matches: 4. Germline V gene data show CDR1 as SEHNR and CDR2 as FQNEAQ (reference sequence). Written as DNA, the CDR3 is TGTGCCAGCAGCCCAGGACTAGCGGGGACCTACAATGAGCAGTTCTTC. Residues: CASSPGLAGTYNEQFF.

The chain couples TRBV10-3 to TRBJ1-1; a weak D match, TRBD1 (5 bases). The V end was cut by 6 bases, the J end by 4 bases, with 12 bases between. This CDR3 spans 13 amino acids. CDR1 ENHRY and CDR2 SYGVKD come from the germline V gene. CDR3 in DNA: TGTGCCATCAGCTCGACAGTCAGCACTGAAGCTTTCTTT. Encoded protein: CAISSTVSTEAFF.

This clonotype occurred once. This chain's CDR3 is CSVPLAGVTDTQYF. CDR3 nucleotide sequence: TGCAGCGTTCCCCTAGCGGGAGTCACAGATACGCAGTATTTT. The rearrangement joins TRBV29-1 to TRBJ2-3; 10 bases agree with TRBD2. CDR3 size: 14 residues. Germline V gene sequence: CDR1 SQVTM, CDR2 ANQGSEA. Trimming at V came to 5 bases and at J to 2 bases, leaving 4 bases not matched to a gene.

This chain links TRBV2 with TRBJ1-1; the D gene is possibly TRBD1 (5 bases). Germline assignment: CDR1 SNHLY and CDR2 FYNNEI. The CDR3 consists of 10 residues. CDR3: CAISDKEAFF. The CDR3, as DNA: TGTGCAATATCGGACAAAGAAGCTTTCTTT.

A word on this clonotype: A much larger clonotype is one base distant, so this may be a read error. The J gene is TRBJ2-5, the V gene TRBV6-2 or TRBV6-3, with D perhaps matching TRBD2 (5 bases). The closer fit of TRBJ2-1 to the DNA end suggests the J call may be wrong. Germline lookup yields CDR1 MNHEY and CDR2 SVGEGT. This CDR3 region has 13 residues. The DNA of the CDR3 is TGTGCCAGCAGTCTGGTCCTATGGGAGACCCAGTTCTTC. Translation gives CASSLVLWETQFF.

This clonotype came up a few times. The rearrangement links TRBV3-1 to TRBJ1-1; 7 bases are shared with TRBD1. Germline-derived CDR1 and CDR2 are LGHDT and YNNKEL (reference sequence). V was pared by 4 bases and J by 5 bases, with 28 bases of the junction left unmatched. This CDR3 region has 21 residues. The CDR3 nucleotides are TGTGCCAGCAGCCGCGGCTACGTGGTGACAGGGACGACCGATGATCGAACTGAAGCTTTCTTT. It is translated as CASSRGYVVTGTTDDRTEAFF.

The chain uses TRBV10-1 and TRBJ2-7; D is undetermined. V lost 7 bases to trimming and J lost 3 bases, with 16 bases between them. The CDR3 loop spans 14 amino acids. The germline gives CDR1 WNHNN, CDR2 SYGVQD (reference sequence). CDR3 region: CASMQQRSGYEQYF. The CDR3 DNA sequence: TGCGCCAGCATGCAACAGCGATCAGGCTACGAGCAGTACTTC.